These 5 T cell receptor beta chains share one sample of origin, sequenced in a study of blood T cell repertoires in COVID-19. Here immunoSEQ multiplex PCR was the method, and the copy in TCRdb shows in-frame clones only, minus some. The table shows hundreds of thousands of clones, with more than 85% occurring only once. Sequencing was performed on peripheral blood. The receptors derive from a man between 65 and 85 years old with acute or convalescent COVID-19.

The chain carries TRBV29-1 and TRBJ2-4, with D unclear. The germline V gene has CDR1 SQVTM and CDR2 ANQGSEA. The V gene lost 0 bases and the J gene lost 10 bases, with 13 bases spanning the gap. The CDR3 covers 13 residues. This chain's CDR3 is CSVEDRGRPIQYF. In DNA form, the CDR3 reads TGCAGCGTTGAAGATCGAGGTCGGCCTATTCAGTACTTC. Using reference TRBV29-1 and TRBJ2-4 for the parts outside the CDR3, the full variable domain is SAVISQKPSRDICQRGTSLTIQCQVDSQVTMMFWYRQQPGQSLTLIATANQGSEATYESGFVIDKFPISRPNLTFSTLTVSNMSPEDSSIYLCSVEDRGRPIQYFGAGTRLSVL.

This chain links TRBV5-6 with TRBJ1-2, with a weak D call TRBD1 (6 bases). The CDR3 totals 13 residues. Trimming removed 0 bases at V and 4 bases at J, with 7 bases between. Germline CDR1 SGHDT, CDR2 YYEEEE. In DNA, the CDR3 is TGTGCCAGCAGCTTGGTACAGGGCTATGGCTACACCTTC. Translating it yields CASSLVQGYGYTF.

The chain recombines TRBV19 with TRBJ1-1; perhaps TRBD1 as D (5 bases). The V and J ends lost 1 base and 6 bases respectively, with 9 bases between them. Germline CDR1 is LNHDA and CDR2 is SQIVND (reference sequence). The CDR3 totals 13 residues. The CDR3 protein is CASSIARGSEAFF. The CDR3 DNA reads as TGTGCCAGTAGTATAGCTAGGGGATCTGAAGCTTTCTTT.

V is TRBV20-1 and J is TRBJ1-1, with TRBD1 identical over 7 bases. V lost 3 bases to trimming and J lost 6 bases; unmatched junction nucleotides: 7. This CDR3 has 13 amino acids. Germline V gene lookup returns CDR1 DFQATT and CDR2 SNEGSKA (reference sequence). Here the CDR3 reads CSASRGLVAEAFF. In DNA, the CDR3 is TGCAGTGCTAGTAGGGGGCTGGTAGCTGAAGCTTTCTTT.

This clone was observed a single time. The chain is built from TRBV10-1 and TRBJ2-3; 10 bases are a match to TRBD2. CDR3 length equals 14 residues. The J segment lost 10 bases and the V segment lost 2 bases, leaving 6 bases of the junction unmatched. Germline CDR1 WNHNN, CDR2 SYGVQD (reference sequence). The DNA for the CDR3 is TGCGCCAGCAGTGAGGGACTAGCGGCCCAAGCGCAGTATTTT. This codes for CASSEGLAAQAQYF.